The clone carrying this TCR beta chain was observed at least ten times. Its specificity is unknown. The sample comes from a study of lymphopenia after photon versus proton radiotherapy. Findings and caveats of the study: Relative stability marked proton patients; photon patients lost diversity and naive cells.

Libraries were prepared by immunoSEQ multiplex PCR; TCRdb keeps only in-frame clonotypes and omits some of them. The sample lists 150,000 to 200,000 clones, about 88% seen once, with about 4.7% in the top ten. CDR3 length equals 15 residues. Trimming removed 3 bases from V and 4 bases from J; junction bases left unmatched: 8. CDR1 is SGHDN, CDR2 FVKESK, per germline. The sample consisted of peripheral blood, taken from a patient treated with photon-based radiotherapy. The TCR comes from a man aged 50-59 years with gastric cancer. The chain joins TRBV14 to TRBJ2-7; TRBD2 matches 8 bases. The CDR3 spells CASSQTRTSLYEQYF. CDR3 coding DNA: TGTGCCAGCAGCCAGACAAGGACTAGCCTATACGAGCAGTACTTC.